This section outlines one T cell receptor beta chain sequence together with its context. This clonotype has more than one count but fewer than ten. The antigen it recognizes is unknown. Per-base qualities were not stored, and no clone one base away is much larger. The CDR3 runs 12 residues from the cysteine to the phenylalanine. The read is trimmed to its CDR3 DNA, 36 bases read in frame from base 1. At the junction V is shortened by 5 bases and J by 9 bases, with 11 bases in between. Taken from the germline V gene (reference sequence), the CDR1 and CDR2 loops are DFQATT and SNEGSKA. This sample is part of a study of identical twins (dated by TCRdb to between 2015 and 2016). General notes on the study: The study deep-sequenced TCR alpha and beta repertoires from monozygotic twins, unrelated adults of various ages and cord blood to test whether fetal clonotypes persist. To rule out contamination, the twin experiments were replicated at different times with different library preparation protocols. Study-wide conclusions, independent of this receptor: Zero-insertion analyses could be partly confounded by invariant T cells such as MAIT and iNKT, though diverse VJ usage argued against such confounding for most clonotypes. Fewer insertions were carried by abundant cord blood beta clonotypes, a similar but weaker trend appeared in young adult naive repertoires, and no such trend appeared in memory repertoires. A weaker excess of twin sharing was found in beta out-of-frame sequences because the signal-to-noise ratio was lowered by fewer shared sequences. Recombination models systematically underestimated out-of-frame TCR alpha sharing in monozygotic twins but agreed with sharing between unrelated individuals. Compared with coincidental sharing between unrelated individuals, out-of-frame TCR alpha sequences shared between twins had an excess of sequences with low generation probability. Because the same donors could not be followed over many years, the conclusions depended on cross-sectional statistical analysis.

The method behind the library was 5' RACE. TCRdb shows the sequencer as Illumina HiSeq 2000. A universal primer binding site was added through template switching, and the final cDNA carried a unique molecular identifier so that TCR cDNA molecules could be counted accurately. First-strand cDNA for TCR alpha and beta chains was synthesized from specific primers in the conserved constant-segment region. To control for contamination, every cDNA library was double barcoded, receiving both a SMART-Mk sample barcode and Illumina barcodes. Two successive PCR steps introduced TruSeq adapter sequences along with Illumina sample barcodes. The TCR alpha and beta cDNA libraries were sequenced on the Illumina HiSeq platform using custom primers. Per the original workflow: MiGEC was used to process raw reads and extract unique molecular identifiers, and MiXCR was used to find CDR3 positions. Recombination models were inferred per individual with the repgenHMM and IGoR tools using an EM algorithm. Shared clonotypes were analyzed with the tcR package in R, and sharing was normalized by the product of cloneset sizes. Out-of-frame nonproductive sequences were analyzed to study raw recombination free of thymic and clonal selection effects. The raw public reads went through TCRdb reprocessing: fastp at Q25, MiXCR clone calling, in-frame beta chains kept. Each entry merges the rows of one CDR3 protein and shows their most common DNA and genes. These V and J calls are TCRdb output, not the study's own analysis. For this sample there are approximately 590,000 distinct CDR3 sequences; approximately 9.6% appear just once. Approximately 3.2% of the sample is in the top ten clones.

All donors were healthy Caucasians. Three pairs of female monozygotic twins, all aged about 18 to 30 years, were included in the twin cohort. Peripheral blood mononuclear cells were the source from which RNA for the TCR libraries was isolated. These data also formed part of another study, on yellow fever vaccine responses in identical twins. The second study also describes: The T cell response to vaccination in identical twins was reported by the authors to appear partly convergent and partly personalized. The study precisely tracked vaccine-responding T cell clones in identical twins.

Sequences were obtained from PBMCs. This clonotype was sampled from a woman younger than 35 in good health. This chain is built from TRBV20-1 and TRBJ1-6; matching of 6 bases hints at TRBD1 as the D gene. The CDR3: CSAAGGVSPLHF. The DNA sequence reads TGCAGTGCTGCTGGGGGCGTTTCACCCCTCCACTTT.